This T cell receptor beta chain was found in a study of T-cell memory formation after mild COVID-19. Study-level points and caveats: Among clones peaking at day 37 in the second wave, SARS-CoV-2 specificity remained unconfirmed. Some SARS-CoV-2-responding clones were already detected in memory before infection.

The CDR3 has 15 residues. The germline CDR1 and CDR2 sequences are ENHRY and SYGVKD. V lost 3 bases to trimming and J lost 3 bases, with 15 bases between them. TCRdb redid the calling of the 5' RACE reads with MiXCR, one entry per CDR3 protein. This sample has around 510,000 distinct CDR3 sequences; about a fifth occur once, and the top ten carry around 7.7%. A note on this clonotype: The antigen remains undetermined.

What was sequenced was PBMCs or a T cell subset sorted from them (not recorded which). The receptor was isolated from an adult woman who had mild COVID-19 (a few samples of this study predate the infection). Cell type and time point are not known. This chain links TRBV10-3 with TRBJ2-7; TRBD2 might be the D (6 bases). Here the CDR3 reads CAISDRERGRYEQYF. The CDR3 nucleotides read TGTGCCATCAGTGATCGGGAGAGGGGTCGCTACGAGCAGTACTTC.